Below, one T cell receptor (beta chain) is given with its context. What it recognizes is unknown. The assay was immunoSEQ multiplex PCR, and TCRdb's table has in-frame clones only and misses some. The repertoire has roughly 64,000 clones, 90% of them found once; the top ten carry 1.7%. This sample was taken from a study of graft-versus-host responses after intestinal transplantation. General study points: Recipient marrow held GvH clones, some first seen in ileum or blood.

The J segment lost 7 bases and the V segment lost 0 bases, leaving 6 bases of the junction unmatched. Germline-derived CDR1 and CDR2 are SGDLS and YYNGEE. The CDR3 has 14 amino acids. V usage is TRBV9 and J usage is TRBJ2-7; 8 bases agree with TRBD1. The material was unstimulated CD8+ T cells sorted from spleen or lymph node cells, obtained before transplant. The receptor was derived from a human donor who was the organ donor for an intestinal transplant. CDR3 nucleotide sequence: TGTGCCAGCAGCGTAGCCCAGGGGGCAGGTGAGCAGTACTTC. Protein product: CASSVAQGAGEQYF.